These T cell receptor beta chains were read from a single sample in a study of response to subunit inactivated influenza vaccine. MiXCR was run by TCRdb on the RT-PCR reads, yielding one entry per CDR3 protein. Of 500,000 or so distinct CDR3 sequences detected, approximately 15% appear once; the ten largest clones hold around 3%. Source: CD4+ T cells sorted from PBMCs, taken around 25 months after vaccination. These receptors came from a man in his fifties or sixties who received an inactivated influenza vaccine. Each CDR3 is given with its conserved first and last residue. The order of the fields is D gene, V gene, J gene, clone size, CDR3 protein, CDR3 DNA. The D gene is left open where the match is weak. Size tells how often a clone was seen (once, few, many) or the class of an expanded clone, and some rows leave it out.

TRBD1	TRBV20-1	TRBJ1-5	NA	CSAMSGTGGNQPQHF	TGCAGTGCTATGTCCGGGACAGGGGGCAATCAGCCCCAGCATTTT
NA	TRBV29-1	TRBJ2-7	few	CSVSINPYEQYF	TGCAGCGTCTCGATCAACCCCTACGAGCAGTACTTC
TRBD2	TRBV7-2	TRBJ2-2	NA	CASSLDSGSVTGELFF	TGTGCCAGCAGCTTAGATAGCGGGAGCGTCACCGGGGAGCTGTTTTTT
NA	TRBV5-5	TRBJ2-3	NA	CASSLTADLVADTQYF	TGTGCCAGCAGCTTAACCGCGGACCTAGTGGCAGATACGCAGTATTTC
TRBD2	TRBV20-1	TRBJ2-3	NA	CSAQRGPSTDTQYF	TGCAGTGCTCAGCGGGGCCCTAGCACAGATACGCAGTATTTT
NA	TRBV4-3	TRBJ2-3	few	CASSQDYRDLGADTQYF	TGCGCCAGCAGCCAAGACTACAGAGACCTCGGCGCAGATACGCAGTATTTT
TRBD1	TRBV5-1	TRBJ2-5	many	CASSRGSGQTETQYF	TGCGCCAGCAGCCGAGGTTCGGGACAGACGGAGACCCAGTACTTC
TRBD1	TRBV5-1	TRBJ2-2	few	CASSDMGQPAGELFF	TGCGCCAGCAGCGACATGGGACAGCCCGCCGGGGAGCTGTTTTTT
NA	TRBV7-2	TRBJ2-3	NA	CASSLWGLSTDTQYF	TGTGCCAGCAGCTTATGGGGCCTCAGCACAGATACGCAGTATTTT
NA	TRBV6-5	TRBJ2-2	few	CASSYSSGTGELFF	TGTGCCAGCAGTTACTCCTCAGGCACCGGGGAGCTGTTTTTT
NA	TRBV5-6	TRBJ2-7	many	CASSGGVNEQYF	TGTGCCAGCAGCGGTGGGGTAAACGAGCAGTACTTC
TRBD1	TRBV12-3/TRBV12-4	TRBJ1-1	few	CASLDRLHTEAFF	TGTGCCAGCCTGGACAGGCTTCACACTGAAGCTTTCTTT
TRBD2	TRBV5-6	TRBJ2-3	few	CASTSILAGDTDTQYF	TGTGCCAGCACCTCTATACTAGCGGGAGACACAGATACGCAGTATTTT
NA	TRBV11-2	TRBJ2-7	NA	CASSFSDRITYEQYF	TGTGCCAGCAGCTTCAGCGACAGGATCACCTACGAGCAGTACTTC
TRBD1	TRBV24-1	TRBJ1-5	few	CATSETGLGQPQHF	TGTGCCACCAGTGAGACAGGGTTGGGACAGCCCCAGCATTTT
NA	TRBV3-1	TRBJ1-3	few	CASSPVMGGNTIYF	TGTGCCAGCAGCCCCGTCATGGGTGGAAACACCATATATTTT
NA	TRBV4-2	TRBJ1-2	few	CASSLGRRGLYGYTF	TGTGCCAGCAGCCTCGGGAGGCGGGGACTATATGGCTACACCTTC
NA	TRBV5-1	TRBJ1-3	NA	CASSFDTGNTIYF	TGCGCCAGCAGCTTTGACACTGGAAACACCATATATTTT
TRBD1	TRBV5-1	TRBJ2-7	few	CASSFDGQASYEQYF	TGCGCCAGCAGCTTCGATGGACAGGCCTCCTACGAGCAGTACTTC
NA	TRBV10-3	TRBJ2-3	few	CAISGASGTDTQYF	TGTGCCATCAGTGGCGCTAGCGGCACAGATACGCAGTATTTT
TRBD2	TRBV10-3	TRBJ2-7	NA	CAISQSRGGFDEQYF	TGTGCCATCAGTCAATCGCGGGGGGGCTTCGACGAGCAGTACTTC
NA	TRBV12-3/TRBV12-4	TRBJ1-4	NA	CASSLRGVGEKLFF	TGTGCCAGCAGTTTGAGGGGAGTGGGTGAAAAACTGTTTTTT
TRBD1	TRBV5-1	TRBJ2-7	NA	CASSPGQGGHEQYF	TGCGCCAGCAGCCCGGGACAGGGTGGTCACGAGCAGTACTTC
NA	TRBV27	TRBJ2-6	NA	CAVGAGAGANVLTF	TGTGCCGTAGGCGCAGGGGCTGGGGCCAACGTCCTGACTTTC
TRBD2	TRBV20-1	TRBJ2-3	NA	CSAINPAGVTDTQYF	TGCAGTGCCATCAATCCAGCGGGGGTCACAGATACGCAGTATTTT
TRBD1	TRBV5-1	TRBJ1-1	NA	CASSLQIRTGATEAFF	TGCGCCAGCAGCTTGCAAATTCGGACAGGGGCCACTGAAGCTTTCTTT
NA	TRBV4-2	TRBJ2-3	few	CASRAGGAADTQYF	TGTGCCAGCAGGGCAGGTGGGGCCGCAGATACGCAGTATTTT
TRBD2	TRBV20-1	TRBJ2-7	few	CSARDLASGAYEQYF	TGCAGTGCTAGAGATCTCGCTAGCGGAGCCTACGAGCAGTACTTC
TRBD2	TRBV11-1	TRBJ2-3	NA	CASSLVSGGAADTQYF	TGTGCCAGCAGCTTAGTCAGCGGGGGGGCCGCAGATACGCAGTATTTT
NA	TRBV5-6	TRBJ2-3	NA	CASSKGLPGDTQYF	TGTGCCAGCAGCAAGGGCCTCCCTGGAGATACGCAGTATTTT
NA	TRBV6-5	TRBJ1-1	few	CASSYQRRTEAFF	TGTGCCAGCAGTTACCAACGGCGCACTGAAGCTTTCTTT
TRBD1	TRBV5-1	TRBJ2-7	many	CASSLAGTGKGKQYF	TGCGCCAGCAGCTTGGCCGGGACAGGGAAAGGAAAGCAGTACTTC
NA	TRBV9	TRBJ2-1	NA	CASSAPGVEQFF	TGTGCCAGCAGCGCCCCCGGGGTTGAGCAGTTCTTC
NA	TRBV7-9	TRBJ1-1	NA	CASSKRQDSEAFF	TGTGCCAGCAGCAAACGTCAGGACAGTGAAGCTTTCTTT
TRBD1	TRBV4-1	TRBJ2-2	NA	CASKQGAANTGELFF	TGCGCCAGTAAACAGGGGGCCGCGAACACCGGGGAGCTGTTTTTT
TRBD1	TRBV20-1	TRBJ2-1	NA	CSALTGGDEQFF	TGCAGTGCCCTGACAGGGGGTGATGAGCAGTTCTTC
NA	TRBV7-8	TRBJ2-2	many	CASSPTLGSKKTANTGELFF	TGTGCCAGCAGCCCCACCTTAGGGTCTAAGAAAACCGCGAACACCGGGGAGCTGTTTTTT
NA	TRBV20-1	TRBJ2-7	few	CSAANPQSSYEQYF	TGCAGTGCCGCAAATCCCCAGAGCTCCTACGAGCAGTACTTC
TRBD1	TRBV5-1	TRBJ2-7	NA	CASNTGTAAYEQYF	TGCGCCAGCAACACCGGGACAGCAGCCTACGAGCAGTACTTC